The present entry profiles one TCR beta chain with its context. The TCRbeta library incorporated unique molecular identifiers. Each CDR3 protein gets one entry after TCRdb re-called the PCR reads with MiXCR. The data hold hundreds of thousands of distinct CDR3 sequences, with about an eighth observed a single time. The record originates from a study of T-cell reconstitution after alpha-beta-depleted transplantation in children. Trimming pared 4 bases from V and 1 base from J, leaving 20 bases between. The CDR3 is made up of 19 amino acids. The sample was PBMCs, taken from the stem cell graft. The clonotype comes from a human donor who donated a stem cell graft to a child with Fanconi anemia. J is TRBJ2-6 and V is TRBV12-3 or TRBV12-4, with TRBD1 as a possible D gene (5 bases). The CDR3, as DNA: TGTGCCAGCAGTTCTGGCAAAGGGGATACGGATTCTGGGGCCAACGTCCTGACTTTC. This codes for CASSSGKGDTDSGANVLTF.